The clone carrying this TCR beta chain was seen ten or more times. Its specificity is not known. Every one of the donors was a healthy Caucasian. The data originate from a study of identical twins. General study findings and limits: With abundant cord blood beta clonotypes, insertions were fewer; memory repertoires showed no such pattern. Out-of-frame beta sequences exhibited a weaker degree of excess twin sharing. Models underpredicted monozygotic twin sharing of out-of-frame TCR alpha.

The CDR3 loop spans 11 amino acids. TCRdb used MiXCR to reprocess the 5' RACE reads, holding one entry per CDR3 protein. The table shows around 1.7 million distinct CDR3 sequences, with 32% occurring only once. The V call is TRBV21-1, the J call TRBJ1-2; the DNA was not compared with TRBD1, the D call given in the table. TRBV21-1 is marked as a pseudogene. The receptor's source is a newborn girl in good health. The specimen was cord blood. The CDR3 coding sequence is TGTGCCAGCGTCCCGTTCTATGGCTACACCTTC. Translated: CASVPFYGYTF.